The sample holds a few counts of the clone carrying this T cell receptor beta chain. What it binds is unknown. V dropped 8 bases and J dropped 5; count of bases not matched to a gene: 4. CDR1 and CDR2 (germline): LNHDA, SQIVND (reference sequence). The CDR3 covers 12 residues. The sample belongs to a study of Ad26.COV2.S vaccination and SARS-CoV-2 variants. Study-level findings and limits: Total T cell responses may have been underestimated by the TCR breadth and depth analyses.

Sample treatment: 15 to 20 received Ad26.COV2.S at low or high dose, single or two shots; several received placebo; per-sample allocation not given. The samples date from day 63 after the first vaccine or placebo injection. Aged 18-55 years, donor was enrolled in Boston around 2020. This table comes from immunoSEQ multiplex PCR, and its TCRdb copy is limited to in-frame clones, with some not included. The sample comprises 350,000 to 500,000 clones, 90% of which are singletons, and 4.3% rests with the top ten. Sequences were derived from peripheral blood, sampled in a trial of Ad26.COV2.S vaccine versus placebo. This sequence was found in a person between 18 and 65 years old who received the Ad26.COV2.S COVID-19 vaccine or a placebo. This chain links TRBV19 with TRBJ2-3; 7 bases map to TRBD1. Here the CDR3 reads CASRRGLDTQYF. The CDR3, as DNA: TGTGCCAGTCGAAGGGGGCTAGATACGCAGTATTTT.